This passage covers 30 T cell receptor beta chains from one sample sequenced in a study of regulatory T cells in long-lasting Graves disease. Arm-PCR with iRepertoire HTBI primers amplified the CDR3 regions for these TCR beta libraries. TCRdb reanalysed the multiplex PCR reads using MiXCR and keeps one entry per CDR3 protein. The sample has roughly 500,000 distinct CDR3 sequences; 14% are singletons. Time point meaning: newly diagnosed GD, antithyroid drugs for less than 3 months. PBMCs provided the RNA from which the TCR library was made. Another study also made use of these data, one on T cells in Graves' hyperthyroidism and ophthalmopathy.

Here the sequenced sample was peripheral blood mononuclear cells (PBMCs), taken at new diagnosis, from a patient treated with antithyroid drugs. Every receptor here comes from a woman aged 50 to 60 with Graves disease.

Note on this clonotype: This may stem from a read error, because a much larger clone lies one nucleotide away. The chain carries TRBV6-2 or TRBV6-3 and TRBJ1-1; TRBD1 might be the D (6 bases). The length of the CDR3 is 14 residues. V shed 4 bases and J shed 4 bases, with 13 bases lying between them. CDR1 is MNHEY and CDR2 is SVGEGT in the germline V gene. Here the CDR3 reads CASSCGGRVTEAFF. The CDR3 DNA reads as TGTGCCAGCAGTTGCGGGGGGCGCGTCACTGAAGCTTTCTTT.

The table lists this clonotype with many counts. The chain has TRBV18 and TRBJ2-1, with 7 bases matching TRBD2. The CDR3 extends over 12 amino acids. Trimming cost V 3 bases and J 9 bases; bases outside gene matches: 2. The germline gives CDR1 KGHSH, CDR2 LQKENI. The CDR3 nucleotides read TGTGCCAGCTCACCGGGGAGGGCTGAGCAGTTCTTC. It is translated as CASSPGRAEQFF.

This clonotype was seen repeatedly, ten times or more. V gene TRBV11-2 combines with J gene TRBJ2-5, with TRBD2 matching 9 bases. V lost 2 bases to trimming and J lost 0 bases; unmatched junction nucleotides: 13. The germline V gene encodes CDR1 SGHAT and CDR2 FQNNGV. The CDR3 length is 19 residues. Here the CDR3 DNA reads TGTGCCAGCAGCTTATTTCAGACTAGCGGAGGCGGGGACCAAGAGACCCAGTACTTC. It is translated as CASSLFQTSGGGDQETQYF.

This clonotype came up many times. The chain has TRBV6-1 and TRBJ1-6; a possible D gene is TRBD1 (5 bases). The germline V and J ends were trimmed by 8 bases and 9 bases, with 23 bases remaining between them. The germline CDR1 and CDR2 sequences are MNHNS and SASEGT. The CDR3 spans 16 residues. The CDR3 here is CASSHEQRGRGSPLHF. Written as DNA, the CDR3 is TGTGCCAGCTCTCACGAGCAGAGGGGACGGGGTTCACCCCTCCACTTT.

To note about this clonotype: This sequence may be a read error, since a much larger clone differs from it by one base. The V call is TRBV3-1, the J call TRBJ1-1; 7 positions match TRBD1. The V gene's germline CDR1 is LGHDT and CDR2 YNNKEL (reference sequence). Trimming removed 4 bases from V and 8 bases from J; junction bases left unmatched: 4. The CDR3 is 12 residues long. The CDR3 protein is CASSRQGPEAFF. The CDR3 bases are TGTGCCAGCAGCCGACAGGGTCCCGAAGCTTTCTTT.

This clonotype came up many times. In DNA, the CDR3 is TGTGCCAGCAGCCCCCACGGGGACATGAACACTGAAGCTTTCTTT. Translated, it gives CASSPHGDMNTEAFF. The V call is TRBV9, the J call TRBJ1-1, with D maybe TRBD1 (6 bases). Trimming removed 4 bases from V and 0 bases from J, with 13 bases in between. Germline assignment: CDR1 SGDLS and CDR2 YYNGEE. The length of the CDR3 is 15 residues.

This chain connects TRBV10-3 to TRBJ1-3; the match to TRBD1 covers 7 bases. The CDR3 contains 16 residues. V lost 10 bases and J lost 0; bases outside the gene matches: 12. Germline V CDR1 and CDR2: ENHRY, SYGVKD. CDR3 nucleotides: TGTGCCACGGCCGGGACAGACTTTTCCTCTGGAAACACCATATATTTT. Translating it yields CATAGTDFSSGNTIYF.

In this sample, this clonotype turned up a few times. The chain is built from TRBV6-1 and TRBJ1-2; TRBD1 is a possible D gene (5 bases). This CDR3 region has 14 residues. CDR1 MNHNS and CDR2 SASEGT come from the germline V gene. Trimming shortened V by 6 bases and J by 4 bases, and 15 bases separated the two germline ends. CDR3 DNA sequence: TGTGCCAGCAGACCTACTACAGGTGGCTATGGCTACACCTTC. As protein: CASRPTTGGYGYTF.

Ten or more counts support this clonotype. The genes are TRBV20-1 and TRBJ2-7, with 12 positions matching TRBD2. This CDR3 has 15 residues. CDR1 is DFQATT, CDR2 SNEGSKA, per germline (reference sequence). V lost 7 bases to trimming and J lost 3 bases; unmatched junction nucleotides: 10. The CDR3 nucleotides are TGCAGTGGGGGCCTAGCGGGAGGGCCGAACTACGAGCAGTACTTC. Amino acid sequence: CSGGLAGGPNYEQYF.

In this sample, this clonotype turned up many times. The rearrangement uses TRBV2 and TRBJ2-7, with TRBD1 as a possible D gene (6 bases). Looked up from germline, CDR1 is SNHLY and CDR2 is FYNNEI. With 3 bases removed from V and 2 bases from J, the gap between germline ends came to 11 bases. The CDR3 has 14 amino acids. CDR3 coding DNA: TGTGCCAGCAGTGAGCCAGGGGACCCCTACGAGCAGTACTTC. Its translation is CASSEPGDPYEQYF.

A remark on this clonotype: This CDR3 fails to terminate in the conserved phenylalanine or tryptophan, so it likely reflects a read error. The chain recombines TRBV6-8 with TRBJ1-5; D gene unclear. This CDR3 is built from 15 residues. Between the trimmed V and J ends, which lost 5 bases and 5 bases, there was a span of 16 bases. The germline V gene has CDR1 MNHGY and CDR2 SAAAGT. CDR3 protein: CASSPLREWYQPQHS. The CDR3 nucleotides read TGTGCCAGCAGTCCCCTTCGTGAGTGGTATCAGCCCCAGCATTCT.

This clonotype has a handful of counts. This sequence joins TRBV24-1 and TRBJ1-5; D gene uncertain. CDR3 length: 14 amino acids. Looked up from germline, CDR1 is KGHDR and CDR2 is SFDVKD. The V end lost 7 bases, the J end lost 4 bases, and 13 bases lay between the germline ends. The chain's CDR3 is CATSRAGENQPQHF. The DNA of the CDR3 is TGTGCCACCAGCAGAGCCGGAGAGAATCAGCCCCAGCATTTT.

Concerning this clonotype itself: Possible read error: a much larger clone is one base away. The chain uses TRBV28 and TRBJ2-5; perhaps TRBD2 as D (7 bases). Trimming stripped 5 bases from V and 2 bases from J, with 27 bases between. This CDR3 is 19 amino acids long. Germline CDR1 is MDHEN and CDR2 is SYDVKM. CDR3 loop: CASSPSGVGGGDNQETQYF. The CDR3 nucleotides read TGTGCCAGCAGTCCCTCCGGGGTGGGAGGGGGAGATAATCAAGAGACCCAGTACTTC.

This clonotype was recorded at least ten times. The chain recombines TRBV3-1 with TRBJ2-3, with unresolved D. Per the germline V gene, CDR1 is LGHDT and CDR2 is YNNKEL (reference sequence). The CDR3 totals 18 residues. The germline V and J ends were trimmed by 3 bases and 4 bases, with 23 bases remaining between them. Written as DNA, the CDR3 is TGTGCCAGCAGCCACCCGCCCCGTTCTTCTTATGACGCAGATACGCAGTATTTT. Translation gives CASSHPPRSSYDADTQYF.

This clonotype was counted at least ten times. The rearrangement links TRBV11-2 to TRBJ2-1; 10 bases match TRBD2. The CDR3 runs 15 residues. Losses at the gene ends were 5 bases for V and 3 bases for J; bases not matched to a gene: 4. Germline CDR1 and CDR2: SGHAT and FQNNGV. This chain's CDR3 is CASSGSSGSYNEQFF. CDR3 bases: TGTGCCAGCAGCGGATCTAGCGGGAGCTACAATGAGCAGTTCTTC.

This clonotype occurred many times. The chain joins TRBV6-1 to TRBJ2-1, with D perhaps assigned TRBD1 or TRBD2 (5 bases each). From germline, CDR1 is MNHNS and CDR2 SASEGT. The CDR3 loop spans 16 amino acids. V lost 6 bases to trimming and J lost 8 bases, with 23 bases between them. The CDR3 is CASSQFSLGEIDEQFF. DNA of the CDR3: TGTGCCAGCAGCCAGTTCTCACTAGGGGAGATTGATGAGCAGTTCTTC.

This clonotype has ten or more counts. The chain links TRBV2 to TRBJ2-7; no definite D call. There are 13 residues in the CDR3. Germline V gene data show CDR1 as SNHLY and CDR2 as FYNNEI. The V and J ends lost 7 bases and 2 bases respectively, with 12 bases between them. CDR3 region: CASKDGFTYEQYF. The CDR3 DNA is TGTGCCAGCAAAGACGGATTTACCTACGAGCAGTACTTC. Supplemented by reference TRBV2 and TRBJ2-7, the full variable domain reads EPEVTQTPSHQVTQMGQEVILRCVPISNHLYFYWYRQILGQKVEFLVSFYNNEISEKSEIFDDQFSVERPDGSNFTLKIRSTKLEDSAMYFCASKDGFTYEQYFGPGTRLTVT.

This clonotype came up many times. V gene TRBV19 combines with J gene TRBJ2-1; D not certain. Trimming left V 3 bases short and J 8 bases short, with 14 bases between. Germline V gene lookup returns CDR1 LNHDA and CDR2 SQIVND (reference sequence). The CDR3 is made up of 14 amino acids. CDR3 loop: CASSIRSLPDEQFF. In nucleotides, the CDR3 is TGTGCCAGTAGTATCAGAAGTCTTCCCGATGAGCAGTTCTTC.

This clonotype was observed at least ten times. This chain uses TRBV5-1 with TRBJ2-1; TRBD2 might be the D (6 bases). The V end was cut by 2 bases, the J end by 6 bases, with 15 bases between. Germline-derived CDR1 and CDR2 are SGHRS and YFSETQ. The CDR3 is made up of 15 amino acids. CDR3 DNA: TGCGCCAGCAGCTTACCTCGGGAGAGCGGCAATGAGCAGTTCTTC. It yields the protein CASSLPRESGNEQFF.

This clonotype was counted a few times. This chain connects TRBV5-1 to TRBJ2-5, with 13 bases fitting TRBD2. Germline CDR1 and CDR2: SGHRS and YFSETQ. The CDR3 runs 16 residues. The V and J ends lost 4 bases and 2 bases, in that order; junction bases with no gene match: 5. CDR3 in amino acids: CASSPGLAGYQETQYF. CDR3 sequence (DNA): TGCGCCAGCAGCCCGGGACTAGCGGGATATCAAGAGACCCAGTACTTC.

The chain links TRBV6-5 to TRBJ2-2; 8 positions match TRBD2. V shed 4 bases and J 5 bases; nucleotides not matched to a gene: 9. The CDR3 spans 16 residues. In germline, CDR1 is MNHEY, CDR2 SVGAGI. CDR3 residues: CASSSSSGRLTGELFF. The CDR3 region has the DNA TGTGCCAGCAGTTCCTCAAGCGGGAGATTGACCGGGGAGCTGTTTTTT.

This clonotype showed up just a few times. CDR3 loop: CASSHIPRTGLQETQYF. CDR3 DNA sequence: TGTGCCAGCAGCCATATCCCGCGGACAGGACTCCAAGAGACCCAGTACTTC. V usage is TRBV27 and J usage is TRBJ2-5, with 7 nucleotides matching TRBD1. Germline V gene data show CDR1 as MNHEY and CDR2 as SMNVEV (reference sequence). The CDR3 totals 17 residues. The V segment lost 6 bases and the J segment 1 base; nucleotides outside the gene matches: 14.

This clonotype showed up many times. This chain links TRBV12-3 or TRBV12-4 with TRBJ2-5, with D perhaps TRBD1 (7 bases). Trimming left V 4 bases short and J 5 bases short, with 20 bases between. CDR3 length: 16 amino acids. The CDR3 DNA reads TGTGCCAGCAGTTCAGCCGGAGGGGGCCGTAGGGAGACCCAGTACTTC. This gives the protein CASSSAGGGRRETQYF.

Ten or more counts support this clonotype. The rearrangement links TRBV28 to TRBJ2-2, with 14 positions matching TRBD2. Germline assignment: CDR1 MDHEN and CDR2 SYDVKM. The CDR3 consists of 18 residues. V was clipped by 2 bases and J by 0 bases; unmatched bases: 2. CDR3 bases: TGTGCCAGCAGTTTACGACTAGCGGGAGGGGCGAACACCGGGGAGCTGTTTTTT. Protein sequence: CASSLRLAGGANTGELFF.

This clonotype occurred many times. The chain links TRBV18 to TRBJ2-1; the match to TRBD2 covers 9 bases. This CDR3 has 16 residues. V lost 3 bases and J lost 3; bases outside the gene matches: 6. Looked up from germline, CDR1 is KGHSH and CDR2 is LQKENI. CDR3 region: CASSPDSGSRYNEQFF. The CDR3, as DNA: TGTGCCAGCTCACCCGATAGCGGGAGCCGCTACAATGAGCAGTTCTTC.

There are many counts of this clonotype. The V gene is TRBV7-2, the J gene TRBJ2-1; possibly TRBD1 for D (5 bases). There are 15 residues in the CDR3. CDR1 is SGHTA, CDR2 FQGNSA, per germline. The V gene lost 3 bases and the J gene lost 6 bases, with 15 bases spanning the gap. The CDR3 sequence is CASSFDRTQTNEQFF. As DNA, the CDR3 is TGTGCCAGCAGCTTCGATCGGACACAGACCAATGAGCAGTTCTTC.

This clonotype was picked up a small number of times. This CDR3 is CASREGDPYEQYF. In nucleotides, the CDR3 is TGTGCCAGCCGGGAGGGCGACCCCTACGAGCAGTACTTC. J is TRBJ2-7 and V is TRBV28; the match to TRBD2 covers 8 bases. The V and J ends lost 8 bases and 2 bases, in that order; junction bases with no gene match: 5. The CDR3 runs 13 residues. Germline V gene lookup returns CDR1 MDHEN and CDR2 SYDVKM. The whole variable domain, filled in from reference TRBV28 and TRBJ2-7, reads DVKVTQSSRYLVKRTGEKVFLECVQDMDHENMFWYRQDPGLGLRLIYFSYDVKMKEKGDIPEGYSVSREKKERFSLILESASTNQTSMYLCASREGDPYEQYFGPGTRLTVT.

The table lists this clonotype with many counts. The chain links TRBV6-1 to TRBJ2-2; D remains ambiguous. From germline, CDR1 is MNHNS and CDR2 SASEGT. Trimming removed 6 bases from V and 7 bases from J, with 12 bases in between. The CDR3 contains 13 residues. The CDR3 here is CASRDPTDGELFF. Written as DNA, the CDR3 is TGTGCCAGCAGAGATCCGACGGACGGGGAGCTGTTTTTT.

This clonotype was counted many times. The chain combines TRBV9 with TRBJ2-7; tentatively, D is TRBD1 (6 bases). CDR3 length: 15 amino acids. V was cut by 2 bases and J by 2 bases, with 14 bases left in between. The germline V gene encodes CDR1 SGDLS and CDR2 YYNGEE. The CDR3 region is CASSVPFRTAYEQYF. The CDR3 DNA reads as TGTGCCAGCAGCGTTCCGTTTCGGACAGCCTACGAGCAGTACTTC.

This clonotype is a singleton in its sample. This may be a read error, as it is one base from a much larger clone. The chain has TRBV28 and TRBJ2-5; D is tentatively TRBD1 or TRBD2 (5 bases each). V lost 6 bases, J lost 7 bases, and 12 bases lay in between. This CDR3 is 12 amino acids long. Germline loops: CDR1 MDHEN, CDR2 SYDVKM. CDR3 in DNA: TGTGCCAGCAGGAGGGGTCAGAGGACCCAGTACTTC. Protein product: CASRRGQRTQYF.